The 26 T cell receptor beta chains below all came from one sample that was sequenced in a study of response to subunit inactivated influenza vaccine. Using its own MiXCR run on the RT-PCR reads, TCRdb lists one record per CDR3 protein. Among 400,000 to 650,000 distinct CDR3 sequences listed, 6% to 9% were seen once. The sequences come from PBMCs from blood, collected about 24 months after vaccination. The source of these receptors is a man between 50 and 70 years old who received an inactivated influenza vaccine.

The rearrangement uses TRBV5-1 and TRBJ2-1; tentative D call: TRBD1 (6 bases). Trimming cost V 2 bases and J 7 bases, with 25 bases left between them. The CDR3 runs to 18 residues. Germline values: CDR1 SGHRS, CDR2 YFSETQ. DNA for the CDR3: TGCGCCAGCAGCTTTCCCCAGGCGTACAGGGTGGTAGAGAATGAGCAGTTCTTC. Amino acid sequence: CASSFPQAYRVVENEQFF. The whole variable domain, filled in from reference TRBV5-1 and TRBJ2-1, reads KAGVTQTPRYLIKTRGQQVTLSCSPISGHRSVSWYQQTPGQGLQFLFEYFSETQRNKGNFPGRFSGRQFSNSRSEMNVSTLELGDSALYLCASSFPQAYRVVENEQFFGPGTRLTVL.

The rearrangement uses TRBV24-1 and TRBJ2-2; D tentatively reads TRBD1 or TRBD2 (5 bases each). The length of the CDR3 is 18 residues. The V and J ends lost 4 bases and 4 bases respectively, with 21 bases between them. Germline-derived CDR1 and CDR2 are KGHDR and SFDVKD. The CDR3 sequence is CATSDRTSGRMSTGELFF. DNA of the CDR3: TGTGCCACCAGTGACCGTACCTCGGGACGGATGAGCACCGGGGAGCTGTTTTTT.

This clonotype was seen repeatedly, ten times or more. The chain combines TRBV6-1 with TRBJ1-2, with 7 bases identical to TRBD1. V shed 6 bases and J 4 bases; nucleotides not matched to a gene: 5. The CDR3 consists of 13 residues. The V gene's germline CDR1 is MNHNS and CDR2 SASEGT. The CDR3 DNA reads TGTGCCAGCAGACAGGGGATTACCTATGGCTACACCTTC. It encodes CASRQGITYGYTF.

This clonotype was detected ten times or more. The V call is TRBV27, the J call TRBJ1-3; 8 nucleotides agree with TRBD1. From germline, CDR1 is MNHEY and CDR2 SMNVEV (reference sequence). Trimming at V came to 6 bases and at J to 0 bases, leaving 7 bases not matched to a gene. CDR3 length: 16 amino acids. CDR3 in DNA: TGTGCCAGCAGGCCGACAGGGGCAGTCTCTGGAAACACCATATATTTT. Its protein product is CASRPTGAVSGNTIYF.

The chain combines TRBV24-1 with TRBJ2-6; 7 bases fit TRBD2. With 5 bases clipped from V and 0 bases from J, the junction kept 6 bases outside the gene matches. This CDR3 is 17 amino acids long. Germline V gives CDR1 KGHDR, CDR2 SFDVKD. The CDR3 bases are TGTGCCACCAGTGGGCGCGGGGGACCCTCTGGGGCCAACGTCCTGACTTTC. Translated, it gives CATSGRGGPSGANVLTF.

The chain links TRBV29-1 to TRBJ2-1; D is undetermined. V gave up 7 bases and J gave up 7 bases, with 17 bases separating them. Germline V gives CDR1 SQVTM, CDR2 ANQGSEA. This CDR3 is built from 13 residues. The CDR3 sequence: CSARRNRRNEQFF. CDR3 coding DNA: TGCAGCGCCCGACGGAACCGACGGAATGAGCAGTTCTTC.

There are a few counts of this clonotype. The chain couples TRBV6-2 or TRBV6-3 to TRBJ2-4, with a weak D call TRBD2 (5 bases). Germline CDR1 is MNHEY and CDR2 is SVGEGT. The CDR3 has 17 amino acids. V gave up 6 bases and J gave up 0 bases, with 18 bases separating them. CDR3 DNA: TGTGCCAGCAGGAACCGGTTAAGCGGAGTAGCCAAAAACATTCAGTACTTC. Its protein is CASRNRLSGVAKNIQYF.

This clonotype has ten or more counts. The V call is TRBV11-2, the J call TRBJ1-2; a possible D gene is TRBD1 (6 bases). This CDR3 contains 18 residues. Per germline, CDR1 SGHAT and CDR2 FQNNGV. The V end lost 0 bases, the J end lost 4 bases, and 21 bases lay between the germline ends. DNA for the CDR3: TGTGCCAGCAGCTTAGATGGAATAGGGCAGACAGGTGGCTATGGCTACACCTTC. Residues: CASSLDGIGQTGGYGYTF. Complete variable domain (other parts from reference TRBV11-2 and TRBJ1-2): EAGVAQSPRYKIIEKRQSVAFWCNPISGHATLYWYQQILGQGPKLLIQFQNNGVVDDSQLPKDRFSAERLKGVDSTLKIQPAKLEDSAVYLCASSLDGIGQTGGYGYTFGSGTRLTVV.

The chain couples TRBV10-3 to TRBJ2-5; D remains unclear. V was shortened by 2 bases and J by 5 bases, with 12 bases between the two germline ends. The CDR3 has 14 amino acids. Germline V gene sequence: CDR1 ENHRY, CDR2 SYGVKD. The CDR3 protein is CAISEILSRETQYF. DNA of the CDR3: TGTGCCATCAGTGAGATATTATCTCGTGAGACCCAGTACTTC.

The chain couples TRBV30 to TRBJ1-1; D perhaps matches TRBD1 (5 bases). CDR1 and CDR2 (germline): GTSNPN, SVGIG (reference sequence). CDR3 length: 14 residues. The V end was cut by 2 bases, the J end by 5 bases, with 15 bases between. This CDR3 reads CAWSPGMGVTEAFF. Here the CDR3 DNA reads TGTGCCTGGAGTCCCGGGATGGGGGTAACTGAAGCTTTCTTT.

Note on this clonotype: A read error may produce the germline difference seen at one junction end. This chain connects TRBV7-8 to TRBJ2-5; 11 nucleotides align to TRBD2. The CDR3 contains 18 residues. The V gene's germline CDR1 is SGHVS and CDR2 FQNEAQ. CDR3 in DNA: TGCGCCAGCAGCTTCAAGACGACTAGCGGGATAGTTCAAGAGACCCAGTACTTC. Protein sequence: CASSFKTTSGIVQETQYF. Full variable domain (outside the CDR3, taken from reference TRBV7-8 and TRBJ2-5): GAGVSQSPRYKVAKRGQDVALRCDPISGHVSLFWYQQALGQGPEFLTYFQNEAQLDKSGLPSDRFFAERPEGSVSTLKIQRTQQEDSAVYLCASSFKTTSGIVQETQYFGPGTRLLVL.

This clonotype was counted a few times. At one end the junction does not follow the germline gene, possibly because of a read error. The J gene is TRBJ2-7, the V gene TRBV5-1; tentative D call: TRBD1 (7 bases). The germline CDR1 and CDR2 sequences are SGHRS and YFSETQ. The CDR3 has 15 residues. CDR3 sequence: CASSLESGGPYEQYF. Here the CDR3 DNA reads TGTGCCAGCAGCTTAGAGTCAGGGGGGCCTTACGAGCAGTACTTC.

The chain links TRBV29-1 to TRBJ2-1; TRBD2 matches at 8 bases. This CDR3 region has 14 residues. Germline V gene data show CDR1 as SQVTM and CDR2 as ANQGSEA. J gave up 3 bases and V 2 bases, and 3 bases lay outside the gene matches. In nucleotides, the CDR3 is TGCAGCGTTGAATTCGCGGGGGGCTACAATGAGCAGTTCTTC. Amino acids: CSVEFAGGYNEQFF.

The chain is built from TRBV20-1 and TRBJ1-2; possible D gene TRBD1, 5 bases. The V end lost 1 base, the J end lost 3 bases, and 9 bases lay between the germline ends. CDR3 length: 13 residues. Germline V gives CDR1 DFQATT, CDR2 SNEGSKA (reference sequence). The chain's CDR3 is CSARVGTDYGYTF. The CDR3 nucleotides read TGCAGTGCTAGAGTAGGGACCGACTATGGCTACACCTTC.

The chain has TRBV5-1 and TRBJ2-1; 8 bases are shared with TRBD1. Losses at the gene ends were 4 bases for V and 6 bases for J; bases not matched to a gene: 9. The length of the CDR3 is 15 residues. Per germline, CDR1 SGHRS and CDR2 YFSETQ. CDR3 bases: TGCGCCAGCAGCGGAAGGACAGGGTCTGCCAATGAGCAGTTCTTC. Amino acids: CASSGRTGSANEQFF.

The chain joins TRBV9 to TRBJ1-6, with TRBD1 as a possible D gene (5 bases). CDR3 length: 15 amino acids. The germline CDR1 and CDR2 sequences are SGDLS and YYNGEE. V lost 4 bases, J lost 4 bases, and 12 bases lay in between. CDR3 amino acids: CASSLSTDYNSPLHF. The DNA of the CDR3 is TGTGCCAGCAGCCTATCGACAGATTATAATTCACCCCTCCACTTT.

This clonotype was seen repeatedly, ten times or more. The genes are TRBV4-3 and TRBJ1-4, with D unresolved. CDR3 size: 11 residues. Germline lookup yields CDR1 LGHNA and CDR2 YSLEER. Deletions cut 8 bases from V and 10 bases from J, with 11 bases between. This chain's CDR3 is CASWDGGKLFF. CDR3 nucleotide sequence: TGCGCCAGCTGGGATGGCGGAAAACTGTTTTTT.

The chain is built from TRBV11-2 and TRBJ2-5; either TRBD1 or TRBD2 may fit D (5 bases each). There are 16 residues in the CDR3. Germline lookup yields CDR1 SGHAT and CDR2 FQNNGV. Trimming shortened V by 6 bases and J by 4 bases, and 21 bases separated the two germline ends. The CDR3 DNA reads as TGTGCCAGCAGACCTGGGGACGGGTCAACGGGAGAGACCCAGTACTTC. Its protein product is CASRPGDGSTGETQYF.

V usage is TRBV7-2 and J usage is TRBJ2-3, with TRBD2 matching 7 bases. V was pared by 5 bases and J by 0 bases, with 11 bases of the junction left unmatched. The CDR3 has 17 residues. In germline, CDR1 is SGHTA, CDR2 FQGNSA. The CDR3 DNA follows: TGTGCCAGCAGCCCTAGCCGGGGGAGGGTCAGCACAGATACGCAGTATTTT. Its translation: CASSPSRGRVSTDTQYF.

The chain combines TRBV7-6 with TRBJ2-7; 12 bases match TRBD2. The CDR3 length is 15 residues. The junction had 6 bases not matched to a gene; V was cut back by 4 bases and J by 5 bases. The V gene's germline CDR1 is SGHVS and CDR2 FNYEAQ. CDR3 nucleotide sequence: TGTGCCAGCAGCTCAGGACTAGCGGGGTCCCACGAGCAGTACTTC. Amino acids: CASSSGLAGSHEQYF.

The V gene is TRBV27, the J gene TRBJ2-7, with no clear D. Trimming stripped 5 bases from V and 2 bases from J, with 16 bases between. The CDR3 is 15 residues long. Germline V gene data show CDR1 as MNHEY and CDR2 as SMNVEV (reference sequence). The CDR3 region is CASSRRVSPTYEQYF. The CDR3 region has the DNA TGTGCCAGCAGTCGTCGGGTTAGCCCGACCTACGAGCAGTACTTC.

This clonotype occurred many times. Here the CDR3 DNA reads TGCAGTGCTAGAGGCCTGACTAGTGCTAGCACAGATACGCAGTATTTT. Protein sequence: CSARGLTSASTDTQYF. This chain connects TRBV20-1 to TRBJ2-3; the D gene is possibly TRBD2 (6 bases). In germline, CDR1 is DFQATT, CDR2 SNEGSKA (reference sequence). V dropped 1 base and J dropped 0 bases, with 14 bases sitting between them. The CDR3 spans 16 residues.

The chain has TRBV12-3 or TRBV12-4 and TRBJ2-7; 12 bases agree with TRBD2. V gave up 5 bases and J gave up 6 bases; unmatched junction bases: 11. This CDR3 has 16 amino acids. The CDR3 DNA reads TGTGCCAGCAGTCCCCAACTAGCGGGGGGCAGCTTCGAGCAGTACTTC. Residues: CASSPQLAGGSFEQYF.

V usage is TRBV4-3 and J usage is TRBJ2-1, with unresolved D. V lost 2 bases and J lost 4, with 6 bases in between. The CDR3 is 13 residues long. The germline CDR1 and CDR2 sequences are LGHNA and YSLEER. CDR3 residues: CASSQRVYNEQFF. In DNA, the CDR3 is TGCGCCAGCAGCCAACGGGTTTACAATGAGCAGTTCTTC.

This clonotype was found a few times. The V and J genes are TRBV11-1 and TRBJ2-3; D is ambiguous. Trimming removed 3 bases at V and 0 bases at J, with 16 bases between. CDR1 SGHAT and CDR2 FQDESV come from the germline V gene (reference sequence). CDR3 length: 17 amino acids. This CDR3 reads CASSFIGASRSTDTQYF. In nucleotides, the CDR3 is TGTGCCAGCAGCTTCATCGGAGCGAGTAGGAGCACAGATACGCAGTATTTT.

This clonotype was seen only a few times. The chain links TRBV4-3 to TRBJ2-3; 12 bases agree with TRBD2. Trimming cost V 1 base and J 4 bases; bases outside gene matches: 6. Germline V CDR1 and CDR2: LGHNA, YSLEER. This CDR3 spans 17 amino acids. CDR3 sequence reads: CASSQVTSGGRSDTQYF. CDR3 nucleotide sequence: TGCGCCAGCAGCCAAGTTACTAGCGGGGGGAGGTCAGATACGCAGTATTTT.